A selection of T cell receptor beta chains follows, all from one sample in a study of cytomegalovirus exposure and HLA in healthy donors. TCRdb's copy holds only in-frame clones and misses some; the assay was immunoSEQ multiplex PCR. Its clone listing holds 100,000 to 150,000 clones. The sequencing sample was made of PBMCs. Receptor source: a woman in her thirties or forties in good health and CMV-seronegative. Each CDR3 is given with its conserved first and last residue. The D gene is left open where the match is weak. Not every row has a clone size; where given, it reads once, few, many or a size class.

>NA|TRBV15|NA|TRBJ2-1
CATSRVPEGEQFF
TGTGCCACCAGCAGAGTCCCGGAGGGTGAGCAGTTCTTC
>NA|TRBV19|NA|TRBJ1-2
CASSMRQGLGYGYTF
TGTGCCAGTAGTATGAGGCAGGGGCTGGGCTATGGCTACACCTTC
>NA|TRBV7-2|NA|TRBJ1-5
CASSLAPVGASNQPQHF
TGTGCCAGCAGCTTAGCGCCTGTCGGTGCAAGCAATCAGCCCCAGCATTTT
>NA|TRBV9|NA|TRBJ1-1
CASSVDPGQLEAFF
TGTGCCAGCAGCGTAGACCCCGGACAACTTGAAGCTTTCTTT
>NA|TRBV7-6|NA|TRBJ1-2
CASSLNRDDYGYTF
TGTGCCAGCAGCTTAAACAGGGATGACTATGGCTACACCTTC
>NA|TRBV27|NA|TRBJ1-6
CASSLGEGGFNSPLHF
TGTGCCAGCAGTTTAGGGGAAGGGGGTTTCAATTCACCCCTCCACTTT
>NA|TRBV5-1|TRBD2|TRBJ2-4
CASSLEGLAKVDIQYF
TGCGCCAGCAGCTTGGAGGGACTAGCAAAGGTAGACATTCAGTACTTC
>NA|TRBV2|NA|TRBJ2-6
CASKVQVSSGANVLTF
TGTGCCAGCAAGGTACAGGTCTCCTCTGGGGCCAACGTCCTGACTTTC
>NA|TRBV7-9|TRBD2|TRBJ2-2
CASSSTSGGPNTGELFF
TGTGCCAGCAGTTCTACTAGCGGGGGGCCAAACACCGGGGAGCTGTTTTTT
>NA|TRBV2|NA|TRBJ2-1
CASSETSDEQFF
TGTGCCAGCAGTGAAACATCCGATGAGCAGTTCTTC
>NA|TRBV6-5|TRBD1|TRBJ2-2
CASSYSARGHYGELFF
TGTGCCAGCAGTTACTCGGCCAGGGGGCATTACGGGGAGCTGTTTTTT
>NA|TRBV25-1|TRBD1|TRBJ1-4
CASSEGYHRGPNEKLFF
TGTGCCAGCAGTGAGGGGTACCACAGGGGGCCCAATGAAAAACTGTTTTTT
>NA|TRBV27|NA|TRBJ1-2
CASSFSGINYGYTF
TGTGCCAGCAGTTTTTCAGGGATAAACTATGGCTACACCTTC
>NA|TRBV6-5|NA|TRBJ1-1
CASSYSRRESEAFF
TGTGCCAGCAGTTACTCCCGTCGGGAATCTGAAGCTTTCTTT
>NA|TRBV9|TRBD2|TRBJ2-5
CASTLLAGPQETQYF
TGTGCCAGCACCCTACTAGCGGGGCCTCAAGAGACCCAGTACTTC
>NA|TRBV5-1|TRBD2|TRBJ2-5
CASSLGGSGGYQETQYF
TGCGCCAGCAGCTTGGGTGGTAGCGGGGGCTACCAAGAGACCCAGTACTTC
>NA|TRBV5-8|NA|TRBJ2-3
CASRFAGARTDTQYF
TGTGCCAGCAGGTTCGCGGGGGCCCGCACAGATACGCAGTATTTT
>NA|TRBV28|NA|TRBJ1-2
CASSFSVEDGYTF
TGTGCCAGCAGTTTTTCGGTAGAAGATGGCTACACCTTC
>NA|TRBV7-2|NA|TRBJ2-7
CASSLRGYEQYF
TGTGCCAGCAGCTTAAGGGGCTACGAGCAGTACTTC
>NA|TRBV14|TRBD2|TRBJ2-3
CASSQDPSGGTQYF
TGTGCCAGCAGCCAAGATCCTAGCGGGGGTACGCAGTATTTT
>NA|TRBV4-1|NA|TRBJ1-1
CASSQAAAITEAFF
TGCGCCAGCAGCCAGGCGGCCGCAATCACTGAAGCTTTCTTT
>NA|TRBV6-5|NA|TRBJ1-1
CASSYAWTKNTEAFF
TGTGCCAGCAGTTACGCGTGGACAAAGAACACTGAAGCTTTCTTT
>NA|TRBV6-1|NA|TRBJ2-2
CASIKQGGTGELFF
TGTGCCAGCATAAAACAGGGCGGCACCGGGGAGCTGTTTTTT
>NA|TRBV6-6|NA|TRBJ2-2
CASRPGTSSRTGELFF
TGTGCCAGCAGGCCCGGTACTAGCTCGAGAACCGGGGAGCTGTTTTTT
>NA|TRBV5-1|TRBD1|TRBJ2-2
CASSSGTGANTGELFF
TGCGCCAGCAGCTCCGGGACAGGGGCGAACACCGGGGAGCTGTTTTTT
>NA|TRBV5-1|TRBD1|TRBJ2-7
CASRTGQGTYEQYF
TGCGCCAGTCGAACCGGACAGGGAACCTACGAGCAGTACTTC
>NA|TRBV19|NA|TRBJ1-5
CASNPGLRPQPQHF
TGTGCCAGTAACCCGGGACTAAGACCCCAGCCCCAGCATTTT
>NA|TRBV4-3|NA|TRBJ2-5
CASSPLVLETQYF
TGCGCCAGCAGCCCCCTCGTCTTGGAGACCCAGTACTTC
>NA|TRBV29-1|NA|TRBJ1-1
CSVEGGTMNAEAFF
TGCAGCGTTGAAGGCGGCACTATGAATGCTGAAGCTTTCTTT
>NA|TRBV6-5|NA|TRBJ2-5
CASLRHPYETQYF
TGTGCCAGCCTACGACACCCCTACGAGACCCAGTACTTC
>NA|TRBV7-6|TRBD1|TRBJ1-1
CATLGQGNTEAFF
TGTGCCACTCTTGGACAGGGGAACACTGAAGCTTTCTTT
>NA|TRBV5-4|NA|TRBJ2-5
CASSAPRGGGGETQYF
TGTGCCAGCAGCGCCCCCCGAGGGGGTGGGGGAGAGACCCAGTACTTC
>NA|TRBV5-4|TRBD1|TRBJ1-3
CASSLVAQGVSGNTIYF
TGTGCCAGCAGCTTGGTGGCTCAGGGGGTCTCTGGAAACACCATATATTTT
>NA|TRBV19|TRBD1|TRBJ2-7
CASSIGVGQGYEQYF
TGTGCCAGTAGTATAGGCGTGGGACAGGGCTACGAGCAGTACTTC
>NA|TRBV10-2|TRBD1|TRBJ2-3
CASSGSGTGNTDTQYF
TGCGCCAGCAGTGGATCCGGGACAGGGAATACAGATACGCAGTATTTT
>NA|TRBV23-1|TRBD1|TRBJ2-7
CASGPDRAGEQYF
TGCGCCAGCGGACCAGACAGGGCGGGCGAGCAGTACTTC
>NA|TRBV6-4|TRBD2|TRBJ2-3
CASSAAGGVSDTQYF
TGTGCCAGCAGTGCGGCGGGGGGCGTGTCAGATACGCAGTATTTT
>NA|TRBV6-5|TRBD1|TRBJ1-6
CASSYRPGGHSPLHF
TGTGCCAGCAGTTACCGTCCAGGGGGACATTCACCCCTCCACTTT
>medium-sized|TRBV4-3|TRBD1|TRBJ1-4
CASSPYTGVEKLFF
TGCGCCAGCAGCCCCTATACAGGGGTTGAAAAACTGTTTTTT
>NA|TRBV5-4|NA|TRBJ1-1
CASSIDSNTEAFF
TGTGCCAGCAGCATAGATTCGAACACTGAAGCTTTCTTT